This T cell receptor beta chain was sequenced in a study of shared clonotypes between healthy human individuals. Germline values: CDR1 SGDLS, CDR2 YYNGEE. CDR3 length equals 13 residues. V dropped 0 bases and J dropped 4 bases, with 4 bases sitting between them. CD4+ cells were split into CD45RA+ naive and CD45RA-negative memory subsets. About this clone itself: Its cognate antigen is unknown. Within the sample, other DNA sequences also encode this same CDR3.

Methods used by the authors: Filtering of immunoSEQ junctional sequences could not match full-length read filtering. Assay used: immunoSEQ multiplex PCR; TCRdb lists only in-frame clones, some missing. The DNA gave D and trimming, while V, J and clone size come from that table. Here the sample spans roughly 1,500,000 clones, about 98.5% being singletons. Broader study findings: Non-shared clonotypes had lower generation probabilities than clonotypes shared by all four sorted-subset donors. Naive subsets tended to show greater estimated richness than memory subsets.

The chain is built from TRBV9 and TRBJ2-2; no clear D. The receptor's source is a man aged 25 to 45 in good health. Sequenced sample: naive CD4+ T cells sorted from blood. Subset here: CD45RA+ positively selected. The CDR3 bases are TGTGCCAGCAGCGTAGTCATCACCGGGGAGCTGTTTTTT. Residues: CASSVVITGELFF.